The clone carrying this T cell receptor (beta chain) is classed as medium-sized. Its matching antigen is unknown. The CDR3 loop spans 15 amino acids. The germline V gene encodes CDR1 MNHEY and CDR2 SMNVEV (reference sequence). V shed 2 bases, J shed 5 bases, and the junction held 6 bases outside the gene matches. From roughly 400 ng of RNA, a library with molecular barcoded alpha/delta and beta/gamma adaptors was made. In TCRdb, the reads were re-called with MiXCR into one record per CDR3 protein. Among some 9,000 distinct CDR3 sequences listed, approximately 15% were seen once. Every patient had bone marrow sampled while the disease was active. This record comes from a study of read filtering for tumor transcriptome and immune sequencing. Study-level results: The sorted CD138-negative fraction was a mixed bone marrow immune population, not purified T cells.

The rearrangement joins TRBV27 to TRBJ2-7; 10 positions match TRBD1. Sequenced sample: a population of CD138-negative cells sorted from bone marrow. The receptor's source is a donor older than 35 with multiple myeloma. Here the CDR3 reads CASSLRGQGFNEQYF. CDR3 DNA sequence: TGTGCCAGCAGTTTACGGGGACAGGGGTTCAACGAGCAGTACTTC.